This T cell receptor (beta chain) was captured by sequencing in a study of cytomegalovirus exposure and HLA in healthy donors. For this clone: No antigen is known for it.

The PCR used 60 Vbeta and 13 Jbeta primers. The repertoire was sequenced with immunoSEQ multiplex PCR; TCRdb's copy has only in-frame clones and lacks some. The repertoire holds 140,000 to 150,000 clones, with roughly 10% as singletons. Overall study findings and caveats: For most TCR sequences rarity was the rule, although some public TCRs occurred in many donors. Certain indistinguishable V segments, among them TRBV6-2 and TRBV6-3, were excluded.

Germline CDR1 is SEHNR and CDR2 is FQNEAQ (reference sequence). The CDR3 runs to 15 residues. This chain links TRBV7-9 with TRBJ2-1; TRBD1 matches at 11 bases. The TCR was taken from a man in his forties or fifties in good health and CMV-seronegative. Sample: PBMCs. The CDR3 sequence is CAHPQGQGDYNEQFF. The CDR3 coding sequence is TGTGCGCACCCTCAGGGACAGGGGGATTACAATGAGCAGTTCTTC. Combining the CDR3 with reference TRBV7-9 and TRBJ2-1 gives the whole variable domain DTGVSQNPRHKITKRGQNVTFRCDPISEHNRLYWYRQTLGQGPEFLTYFQNEAQLEKSRLLSDRFSAERPKGSFSTLEIQRTEQGDSAMYLCAHPQGQGDYNEQFFGPGTRLTVL.